A single sample is the source of the 20 T cell receptor beta chains below, sequenced in a study of PD-1 blockade in classical Hodgkin lymphoma. The patients all showed relapse after autologous stem cell transplantation, while their brentuximab vedotin exposure varied. From thawed PBMCs, CD4+ T cells were purified using magnetic negative selection. Method: immunoSEQ multiplex PCR; TCRdb's copy keeps in-frame clones and lacks some. The sample lists roughly 900 clones, roughly 87% occurring once. This material consisted of CD4+ T cells from blood, taken at baseline. These receptors all stem from a human donor with classical Hodgkin lymphoma.

The rearrangement joins TRBV7-9 to TRBJ1-2; D might be TRBD1 (5 bases). The CDR3 contains 16 residues. Between the trimmed V and J ends, which lost 4 bases and 4 bases, there was a span of 19 bases. In germline, CDR1 is SEHNR, CDR2 FQNEAQ (reference sequence). The CDR3: CASSSPQGAETYGYTF. CDR3 in DNA: TGTGCCAGCAGCTCCCCCCAAGGGGCAGAAACCTATGGCTACACCTTC.

The J gene is TRBJ1-1, the V gene TRBV4-2; TRBD1 might be the D (5 bases). This CDR3 spans 17 amino acids. CDR1 is LGHNA, CDR2 YNFKEQ, per germline. Between the trimmed V and J ends, which lost 0 bases and 0 bases, there was a span of 14 bases. Here the CDR3 DNA reads TGTGCCAGCAGCCAAGATGTGGGGCGGTGGGTGAACACTGAAGCTTTCTTT. This translates into CASSQDVGRWVNTEAFF.

The V call is TRBV30, the J call TRBJ1-5, with 8 bases that match TRBD1. This CDR3 region has 14 residues. The V and J ends lost 2 bases and 4 bases, in that order; junction bases with no gene match: 4. Germline CDR1 GTSNPN, CDR2 SVGIG (reference sequence). This CDR3 is CAWSRGTGNQPQHF. CDR3 DNA sequence: TGTGCCTGGAGTAGGGGGACAGGTAATCAGCCCCAGCATTTT.

This clone has just one count. V usage is TRBV7-5 and J usage is TRBJ1-2; the D call of TRBD1 is as the table states it, not checked on the DNA. TRBV7-5 is labeled a pseudogene. This CDR3 spans 16 amino acids. The CDR3 DNA sequence: TGTGCCAGAAGAAGACGACAGGCGAAATATAACTATGGCTACACCTTC. This codes for CARRRRQAKYNYGYTF.

In this sample, this clone turned up once. This chain's CDR3 is CASSVAGTDYGYTF. The DNA of the CDR3 is TGTGCCAGTAGCGTTGCCGGGACGGACTATGGCTACACCTTC. The chain joins TRBV19 to TRBJ1-2, with D perhaps matching TRBD1 (5 bases). The CDR3 has 14 residues. Trimming pared 6 bases from V and 3 bases from J, leaving 14 bases between. Germline loops: CDR1 LNHDA, CDR2 SQIVND (reference sequence).

The rearrangement uses TRBV28 and TRBJ2-7; D gene ambiguous. Germline-derived CDR1 and CDR2 are MDHEN and SYDVKM. This CDR3 contains 11 residues. Trimming shortened V by 3 bases and J by 6 bases, and 6 bases separated the two germline ends. CDR3 loop: CASSLRFEQYF. CDR3 bases: TGTGCCAGCAGTTTGAGGTTCGAGCAGTACTTC.

This chain uses TRBV28 with TRBJ1-6, with TRBD1 matching 8 bases. CDR1 MDHEN and CDR2 SYDVKM come from the germline V gene. This CDR3 has 13 amino acids. J gave up 10 bases and V 5 bases, and 4 bases lay outside the gene matches. The CDR3 reads CASSAQGGSPLHF. In nucleotides, the CDR3 is TGTGCCAGCAGTGCACAGGGGGGGTCACCCCTCCACTTT.

This chain links TRBV10-3 with TRBJ1-2; possibly TRBD1 for D (5 bases). Between the trimmed V and J ends, which lost 3 bases and 1 base, there was a span of 12 bases. Germline V gene sequence: CDR1 ENHRY, CDR2 SYGVKD. CDR3 length: 15 amino acids. The CDR3 region is CAISDRTQNNYGYTF. The CDR3 nucleotides read TGTGCCATCAGTGACCGGACACAAAATAACTATGGCTACACCTTC.

This chain uses TRBV5-1 with TRBJ1-6; 7 positions match TRBD1. The junction had 7 bases not matched to a gene; V was cut back by 4 bases and J by 9 bases. CDR3 length equals 14 residues. Germline V gives CDR1 SGHRS, CDR2 YFSETQ. The CDR3 spells CASSAGQISSPLHF. The CDR3 DNA reads TGCGCCAGCAGCGCGGGACAGATTAGTTCACCCCTCCACTTT.

The chain couples TRBV2 to TRBJ2-3; weak D call: TRBD1 (5 bases). Trimming cost V 5 bases and J 0 bases, with 9 bases left between them. The CDR3 runs 14 residues. Germline-derived CDR1 and CDR2 are SNHLY and FYNNEI. CDR3 protein: CASSKGLSTDTQYF. CDR3 in DNA: TGTGCCAGCAGTAAGGGGCTGAGCACAGATACGCAGTATTTT.

The chain combines TRBV2 with TRBJ2-7; D is undetermined. CDR1 is SNHLY, CDR2 FYNNEI, per germline. CDR3 length: 15 amino acids. The V gene lost 8 bases and the J gene lost 3 bases, with 20 bases spanning the gap. CDR3 nucleotides: TGTGCCAGCCCCAAACGGGCAGGTCTTAGCTACGAGCAGTACTTC. Residues: CASPKRAGLSYEQYF.

The CDR3 DNA is TGTGCCAGCAGCTTAGTAATGAGAGAAAAACTGTTTTTT. This sequence encodes CASSLVMREKLFF. The chain joins TRBV7-2 to TRBJ1-4; unclear D gene. The CDR3 has 13 residues. Trimming took off 1 base at V and 8 bases at J, with 8 bases between the two ends. The germline V gene has CDR1 SGHTA and CDR2 FQGNSA. The full variable domain, in which reference TRBV7-2 and TRBJ1-4 provide the parts outside the CDR3, is GAGVSQSPSNKVTEKGKDVELRCDPISGHTALYWYRQSLGQGLEFLIYFQGNSAPDKSGLPSDRFSAERTGGSVSTLTIQRTQQEDSAVYLCASSLVMREKLFFGSGTQLSVL.

This rearrangement joins TRBV18 to TRBJ2-7, with TRBD1 matching over 9 bases. The CDR3 extends over 14 amino acids. CDR1 and CDR2 from the germline V gene are KGHSH and LQKENI. The trim removed 3 bases at V and 2 bases at J, leaving 2 bases unmatched. CDR3 loop: CASSPGTGTYEQYF. The DNA for the CDR3 is TGTGCCAGCTCACCTGGGACAGGGACCTACGAGCAGTACTTC.

The chain combines TRBV25-1 with TRBJ2-1, with D possibly TRBD2 on 6 matching bases. CDR3 size: 15 residues. V lost 1 base and J lost 9, with 16 bases in between. The germline V gene has CDR1 MGHDK and CDR2 SYGVNS. The CDR3, as DNA: TGTGCCAGCAGTGAATTGCGGGGTAGCAAGGGTGAGCAGTTCTTC. Its protein product is CASSELRGSKGEQFF.

The rearrangement joins TRBV10-3 to TRBJ1-1, with D perhaps TRBD1 (5 bases). Germline assignment: CDR1 ENHRY and CDR2 SYGVKD. V dropped 8 bases and J dropped 0 bases, with 16 bases sitting between them. The CDR3 is 15 amino acids. This chain's CDR3 is CAIRGGWGMNTEAFF. The CDR3 DNA reads as TGTGCCATCCGGGGGGGGTGGGGCATGAACACTGAAGCTTTCTTT.

The rearrangement joins TRBV7-2 to TRBJ2-1; 12 bases line up with TRBD2. V lost 5 bases and J lost 7; bases outside the gene matches: 15. Per germline, CDR1 SGHTA and CDR2 FQGNSA. CDR3 length: 18 residues. In DNA, the CDR3 is TGTGCCAGCAGCCCTACAAGACGACTAGCGGGGGATCGGAATGAGCAGTTCTTC. Its protein product is CASSPTRRLAGDRNEQFF. Variable domain in full (rest from reference TRBV7-2 and TRBJ2-1): GAGVSQSPSNKVTEKGKDVELRCDPISGHTALYWYRQSLGQGLEFLIYFQGNSAPDKSGLPSDRFSAERTGGSVSTLTIQRTQQEDSAVYLCASSPTRRLAGDRNEQFFGPGTRLTVL.

The V call is TRBV6-5, the J call TRBJ1-5, with 7 bases lining up with TRBD1. The CDR3 is 15 amino acids. V trimming: 2 bases; J trimming: 4 bases; junction bases outside the gene matches: 5. Germline lookup yields CDR1 MNHEY and CDR2 SVGAGI. CDR3 sequence (DNA): TGTGCCAGCAGTTACGGCAGGGGGTTAAATCAGCCCCAGCATTTT. Its protein is CASSYGRGLNQPQHF.

This chain connects TRBV30 to TRBJ1-3; no firm D call. There are 12 residues in the CDR3. V was cut by 1 base and J by 8 bases, with 9 bases left in between. The germline V gene encodes CDR1 GTSNPN and CDR2 SVGIG (reference sequence). The CDR3 sequence: CAWSGMWDTIYF. CDR3 nucleotides: TGTGCCTGGAGTGGTATGTGGGACACCATATATTTT.

This chain joins TRBV27 and TRBJ1-2, with D possibly matching TRBD1 (5 bases). The length of the CDR3 is 13 residues. Germline V gene sequence: CDR1 MNHEY, CDR2 SMNVEV (reference sequence). Trimming took off 4 bases at V and 0 bases at J, with 6 bases between the two ends. DNA of the CDR3: TGTGCCAGCAGTTCGACAGCTAACTATGGCTACACCTTC. Protein sequence: CASSSTANYGYTF.

V gene TRBV2 combines with J gene TRBJ2-7, with TRBD2 matching over 9 bases. With 6 bases clipped from V and 0 bases from J, the junction kept 6 bases outside the gene matches. Germline V gene data show CDR1 as SNHLY and CDR2 as FYNNEI. CDR3 size: 15 residues. Here the CDR3 reads CASRGSGRSSYEQYF. The CDR3 DNA reads TGTGCCAGCAGGGGAAGCGGGAGGAGCTCCTACGAGCAGTACTTC. Supplemented by reference TRBV2 and TRBJ2-7, the full variable domain reads EPEVTQTPSHQVTQMGQEVILRCVPISNHLYFYWYRQILGQKVEFLVSFYNNEISEKSEIFDDQFSVERPDGSNFTLKIRSTKLEDSAMYFCASRGSGRSSYEQYFGPGTRLTVT.